The T cell receptor (beta chain) under discussion was sequenced for a study of beta chain features in type 1 diabetes. All of the isolated RNA was reverse transcribed, so expressed TCRB transcripts were sequenced. Data came from immunoSEQ multiplex PCR; TCRdb stores just in-frame clones and leaves some out. The data contain some 150,000 clones, less than 10% of them singletons. This clone came up a few times. The CDR3 length is 15 residues. The ends lost 8 bases at V and 4 bases at J; junction bases unmatched: 8. The gene calls are TRBV23-1 and TRBJ1-5; 10 nucleotides agree with TRBD1. TRBV23-1 is an ORF for which the function is uncertain. The source is a woman between 35 and 50 years old in good health. What was sequenced was central memory CD4+ T cells from blood. DNA of the CDR3: TGCGCCAGCGGGCCTTTGGACAGGGGGAATCAGCCCCAGCATTTT. Translated, it gives CASGPLDRGNQPQHF.